These 27 T cell receptor beta chains originate from one sample sequenced in a study of lymphopenia after photon versus proton radiotherapy. Repertoires were generated with immunoSEQ multiplex PCR, while TCRdb's copy carries only in-frame clones and drops some. The sample lists around 150,000 clones; 75% to 90% were seen once. The specimen was peripheral blood, collected from a patient treated with photon-based radiotherapy. These receptors were taken from a man aged 50-59 years with gastric cancer.

This chain's CDR3 is CASRGLAGELFF. The CDR3 nucleotides read TGCGCCAGCAGAGGACTAGCGGGTGAGCTGTTTTTT. V and J are TRBV5-1 and TRBJ2-2; TRBD2 agrees at 11 bases. Germline V gene lookup returns CDR1 SGHRS and CDR2 YFSETQ. V shed 5 bases, J shed 11 bases, and the junction held 2 bases outside the gene matches. This CDR3 comprises 12 residues.

This chain links TRBV19 with TRBJ1-2, with TRBD1 as a possible D gene (6 bases). Looked up from germline, CDR1 is LNHDA and CDR2 is SQIVND (reference sequence). V was pared by 6 bases and J by 7 bases, with 12 bases between. This CDR3 region has 12 residues. In nucleotides, the CDR3 is TGTGCCAGTAGGTCCCTCAGGGGTGGCTACACCTTC. It specifies CASRSLRGGYTF.

This CDR3 reads CASGRGTDTQYF. The CDR3 DNA sequence: TGCGCCAGCGGTCGTGGCACAGATACGCAGTATTTT. This chain uses TRBV10-2 with TRBJ2-3; D gene uncertain. Germline V lookup: CDR1 WSHSY, CDR2 SAAADI. Trimming left V 8 bases short and J 1 base short, with 7 bases between. CDR3 length: 12 residues.

The chain couples TRBV2 to TRBJ1-2, with D possibly matching TRBD1 (5 bases). The germline V gene has CDR1 SNHLY and CDR2 FYNNEI. Between the trimmed V and J ends, which lost 6 bases and 6 bases, there was a span of 17 bases. The CDR3 covers 14 residues. The CDR3 here is CASRGTRGGNGYTF. The CDR3 region has the DNA TGTGCCAGCAGGGGGACCCGGGGCGGCAATGGCTACACCTTC.

V and J are TRBV6-1 and TRBJ1-2; tentative D call: TRBD1 (5 bases). Germline CDR1 reads MNHNS; CDR2 reads SASEGT. The V and J ends lost 6 bases and 4 bases respectively, with 15 bases between them. The CDR3 has 14 amino acids. CDR3 bases: TGTGCCAGCAGCTTCCCCAGGGAAGTCTATGGCTACACCTTC. Translating gives CASSFPREVYGYTF.

This chain links TRBV7-7 with TRBJ2-3; TRBD2 agrees at 7 bases. The CDR3 runs to 14 residues. With 5 bases clipped from V and 3 bases from J, the junction kept 5 bases outside the gene matches. CDR1 is SSHAT, CDR2 FNYEAQ, per germline (reference sequence). As DNA, the CDR3 is TGTGCCAGCAGCCAGGGACTACCAACAGATACGCAGTATTTT. Translating gives CASSQGLPTDTQYF.

The gene calls are TRBV5-6 and TRBJ2-3, with 11 bases lining up with TRBD2. V was pared by 6 bases and J by 2 bases, with 5 bases of the junction left unmatched. The CDR3 covers 15 residues. CDR1 is SGHDT, CDR2 YYEEEE, per germline. This chain's CDR3 is CASILAGGPTDTQYF. CDR3 bases: TGTGCCAGCATCCTAGCGGGAGGCCCCACAGATACGCAGTATTTT.

V is TRBV9 and J is TRBJ2-1; tentative D call: TRBD1 (6 bases). The ends were cut back, 3 bases at V and 3 bases at J, with 22 bases in the middle. The V gene's germline CDR1 is SGDLS and CDR2 YYNGEE. The CDR3 has 18 residues. The DNA for the CDR3 is TGTGCCAGCAGCGAGGGGGTTAGGCGGTCTCTGCTCTACAATGAGCAGTTCTTC. Translating gives CASSEGVRRSLLYNEQFF.

This chain joins TRBV7-2 and TRBJ2-1; 9 nucleotides align to TRBD1. The germline V gene encodes CDR1 SGHTA and CDR2 FQGNSA. The CDR3 sequence is 15 residues long. Trimming at V came to 6 bases and at J to 5 bases, leaving 8 bases not matched to a gene. This chain's CDR3 is CASSYRQGVNNEQFF. The DNA of the CDR3 is TGTGCCAGCAGTTATCGACAGGGGGTCAACAATGAGCAGTTCTTC.

The chain links TRBV7-6 to TRBJ2-3; 9 bases match TRBD2. The CDR3 extends over 15 amino acids. Trimming took 2 bases from V and 1 from J; bases not matched to a gene: 1. Germline V lookup: CDR1 SGHVS, CDR2 FNYEAQ. For the CDR3, the DNA is TGTGCCAGCAGCTTACGCGGGAGGGGCACAGATACGCAGTATTTT. Protein product: CASSLRGRGTDTQYF.

The chain uses TRBV27 and TRBJ2-4; D is ambiguous. The CDR3 runs to 14 residues. V shed 3 bases and J shed 2 bases, with 8 bases lying between them. Germline values: CDR1 MNHEY, CDR2 SMNVEV (reference sequence). CDR3 nucleotide sequence: TGTGCCAGCAGTTTCGCCCAAACCAAAAACATTCAGTACTTC. This gives the protein CASSFAQTKNIQYF.

The chain links TRBV7-9 to TRBJ2-1, with 7 nucleotides matching TRBD1. The germline gives CDR1 SEHNR, CDR2 FQNEAQ (reference sequence). The CDR3 runs 15 residues. V lost 2 bases to trimming and J lost 10 bases; unmatched junction nucleotides: 11. CDR3 protein: CASSLFSDRHREQFF. The CDR3 nucleotides read TGTGCCAGCAGCTTATTTTCGGACAGGCATCGGGAGCAGTTCTTC.

The DNA of the CDR3 is TGTGCCAGCAGTTTATCCAGAGTAAATCAGCCCCAGCATTTT. This sequence encodes CASSLSRVNQPQHF. The V call is TRBV27, the J call TRBJ1-5; D is unclear. V lost 0 bases, J lost 4 bases, and 7 bases lay in between. CDR3 size: 14 residues. CDR1 is MNHEY and CDR2 is SMNVEV in the germline V gene (reference sequence).

This chain uses TRBV13 with TRBJ1-1, with 9 bases fitting TRBD1. Germline assignment: CDR1 PRHDT and CDR2 FYEKMQ (reference sequence). The CDR3 has 15 residues. J was trimmed by 1 base and V by 5 bases; bases with no gene match: 5. The CDR3 sequence: CASSLEGQGNTEAFF. CDR3 in DNA: TGTGCCAGCAGCCTGGAGGGACAGGGGAACACTGAAGCTTTCTTT.

CDR3 DNA sequence: TGTGCCAGCTCACCTCCACAGGGTTCCTATGGCTACACCTTC. This translates into CASSPPQGSYGYTF. The rearrangement links TRBV18 to TRBJ1-2; possible D gene TRBD1, 6 bases. Trimming shortened V by 3 bases and J by 4 bases, and 12 bases separated the two germline ends. From germline, CDR1 is KGHSH and CDR2 LQKENI. The CDR3 is made up of 14 amino acids.

CDR3 protein: CASSLGNSYNEQFF. The DNA for the CDR3 is TGTGCCAGCAGCTTAGGGAACAGCTACAATGAGCAGTTCTTC. The chain couples TRBV7-2 to TRBJ2-1; D unclear. The CDR3 length is 14 residues. V lost 1 base and J lost 3, with 7 bases in between. Looked up from germline, CDR1 is SGHTA and CDR2 is FQGNSA. The full variable domain, completed using reference TRBV7-2 and TRBJ2-1, is GAGVSQSPSNKVTEKGKDVELRCDPISGHTALYWYRQSLGQGLEFLIYFQGNSAPDKSGLPSDRFSAERTGGSVSTLTIQRTQQEDSAVYLCASSLGNSYNEQFFGPGTRLTVL.

This rearrangement joins TRBV9 to TRBJ1-3, with TRBD1 matching over 7 bases. Unmatched junction bases numbered 5, after V lost 1 base and J lost 1 base. Germline values: CDR1 SGDLS, CDR2 YYNGEE. CDR3 length: 16 amino acids. DNA of the CDR3: TGTGCCAGCAGCGTACCCGGGACAGCGTCTGGAAACACCATATATTTT. This encodes CASSVPGTASGNTIYF.

The chain employs TRBV30 and TRBJ1-4; no reliable D call. This CDR3 has 15 residues. CDR1 and CDR2 from the germline V gene are GTSNPN and SVGIG (reference sequence). Trimming left V 0 bases short and J 7 bases short, with 15 bases between. The CDR3 is CAWSVYQQASEKLFF. CDR3 DNA: TGTGCCTGGAGTGTTTACCAGCAGGCAAGTGAAAAACTGTTTTTT. Supplemented by reference TRBV30 and TRBJ1-4, the full variable domain reads SQTIHQWPATLVQPVGSPLSLECTVEGTSNPNLYWYRQAAGRGLQLLFYSVGIGQISSEVPQNLSASRPQDRQFILSSKKLLLSDSGFYLCAWSVYQQASEKLFFGSGTQLSVL.

V and J are TRBV5-4 and TRBJ2-1; TRBD2 matches 15 bases. The J segment lost 7 bases and the V segment lost 4 bases, leaving 6 bases of the junction unmatched. This CDR3 region has 16 residues. Germline V gene data show CDR1 as SGHNT and CDR2 as YYREEE (reference sequence). The CDR3: CASSNGGTSGRNEQFF. The CDR3 coding sequence is TGTGCCAGCAGCAATGGTGGGACTAGCGGGAGGAATGAGCAGTTCTTC.

The rearrangement uses TRBV5-8 and TRBJ1-1; D gene unclear. The CDR3 loop spans 14 amino acids. The germline CDR1 and CDR2 sequences are SGHTS and YDEGEE. Trimming pared 1 base from V and 0 bases from J, leaving 7 bases between. The CDR3 here is CASSLRVMNTEAFF. CDR3 sequence (DNA): TGTGCCAGCAGCTTGCGTGTCATGAACACTGAAGCTTTCTTT.

The chain employs TRBV15 and TRBJ2-7; a weak D match, TRBD1 (6 bases). The germline CDR1 and CDR2 sequences are LNHNV and YYDKDF (reference sequence). The CDR3 extends over 12 amino acids. Trimming removed 9 bases at V and 7 bases at J, with 16 bases between. The CDR3 loop reads CATSNPTGEQYF. CDR3 coding DNA: TGTGCCACTTCCAATCCCACAGGGGAGCAGTACTTC. The full variable domain, rest sourced from reference TRBV15 and TRBJ2-7, is DAMVIQNPRYQVTQFGKPVTLSCSQTLNHNVMYWYQQKSSQAPKLLFHYYDKDFNNEADTPDNFQSRRPNTSFCFLDIRSPGLGDTAMYLCATSNPTGEQYFGPGTRLTVT.

This sequence joins TRBV29-1 and TRBJ2-1; D is unclear. Germline V gene lookup returns CDR1 SQVTM and CDR2 ANQGSEA. The V and J ends lost 2 bases and 8 bases respectively, with 7 bases between them. The CDR3 consists of 11 residues. CDR3 in DNA: TGCAGCGTTGAAAAGGGTTATGAGCAGTTCTTC. This codes for CSVEKGYEQFF.

The rearrangement uses TRBV18 and TRBJ2-6, with D perhaps TRBD2 (6 bases). Trimming cost V 5 bases and J 0 bases, with 17 bases left between them. Germline values: CDR1 KGHSH, CDR2 LQKENI. CDR3 length equals 18 residues. The CDR3 DNA sequence: TGTGCCAGCTCATCACGGAGGGCCTCTAACTCTGGGGCCAACGTCCTGACTTTC. Its protein product is CASSSRRASNSGANVLTF.

V and J are TRBV7-9 and TRBJ2-2; 10 bases are shared with TRBD2. CDR3 size: 15 residues. Germline trimming cut 5 bases from V and 5 bases from J; bases unmatched to any gene: 5. Germline V gene sequence: CDR1 SEHNR, CDR2 FQNEAQ (reference sequence). The CDR3 DNA follows: TGTGCCAGCAGCCCTAGCGGGAGAGGGACCGGGGAGCTGTTTTTT. Protein product: CASSPSGRGTGELFF.

The V gene is TRBV7-2, the J gene TRBJ2-1; maybe TRBD2 (6 bases). The CDR3 sequence is 13 residues long. Germline V gene lookup returns CDR1 SGHTA and CDR2 FQGNSA. Trimming removed 2 bases from V and 8 bases from J, with 10 bases in between. DNA for the CDR3: TGTGCCAGCAGCTTATCGCCGGGGGATGAGCAGTTCTTC. Translated: CASSLSPGDEQFF. The variable domain in full, with the rest retrieved from reference TRBV7-2 and TRBJ2-1, is GAGVSQSPSNKVTEKGKDVELRCDPISGHTALYWYRQSLGQGLEFLIYFQGNSAPDKSGLPSDRFSAERTGGSVSTLTIQRTQQEDSAVYLCASSLSPGDEQFFGPGTRLTVL.

This CDR3 reads CASSEGFQPQHF. CDR3 sequence (DNA): TGTGCCAGCAGTGAGGGGTTTCAGCCCCAGCATTTT. The chain has TRBV25-1 and TRBJ1-5, with no clear D. Trimming pared 3 bases from V and 6 bases from J, leaving 6 bases between. The CDR3 has 12 residues. The germline V gene has CDR1 MGHDK and CDR2 SYGVNS.

The chain has TRBV27 and TRBJ2-7, with D possibly being TRBD1 or TRBD2 (5 bases each). CDR1 and CDR2 (germline): MNHEY, SMNVEV (reference sequence). CDR3 size: 15 residues. V was cut by 1 base and J by 7 bases, with 17 bases left in between. This CDR3 is CASSLWDRGFREQYF. The CDR3 coding sequence is TGTGCCAGCAGTTTATGGGACCGCGGCTTCAGAGAGCAGTACTTC.